These 12 T cell receptor beta chains originate from one sample sequenced in a study of control samples from healthy donors and cancer patients. The repertoire was sequenced with immunoSEQ multiplex PCR; TCRdb's copy has only in-frame clones and lacks some. The repertoire holds about 61,000 clones, with 90% as singletons. Material: PBMCs. The receptors derive from a man aged 60-69 years with colorectal cancer.

The gene calls are TRBV3-1 (or the pseudogene TRBV3-2) and TRBJ2-7; the match to TRBD2 covers 8 bases. With 5 bases clipped from V and 3 bases from J, the junction kept 6 bases outside the gene matches. The germline gives CDR1 LGHDT, CDR2 YNNKEL (reference sequence). The CDR3 sequence is 14 residues long. CDR3 nucleotide sequence: TGTGCCAGCAGCTCGGGACTAGGGAACTACGAGCAGTACTTC. Its protein is CASSSGLGNYEQYF.

This clone was observed a handful of times. The V call is TRBV18, the J call TRBJ2-3; no clear D. This CDR3 has 14 amino acids. Trimming shortened V by 1 base and J by 5 bases, and 10 bases separated the two germline ends. CDR1 KGHSH and CDR2 LQKENI come from the germline V gene. CDR3 sequence reads: CASSPQGLEDTQYF. The CDR3 DNA follows: TGTGCCAGCTCACCACAGGGTTTGGAAGATACGCAGTATTTT.

This chain connects TRBV27 to TRBJ2-3, with D possibly called TRBD1 or TRBD2 (6 bases each). The CDR3 sequence is 15 residues long. Per germline, CDR1 MNHEY and CDR2 SMNVEV (reference sequence). V lost 0 bases and J 5 bases, leaving 12 bases between the germline ends. The CDR3 is CASSLSRGRVDTQYF. CDR3 coding DNA: TGTGCCAGCAGTTTATCCCGGGGGCGGGTAGATACGCAGTATTTT.

This clone showed up just once. The V gene is TRBV9, the J gene TRBJ2-3; D is unresolved. This CDR3 comprises 16 residues. V was pared by 0 bases and J by 1 base, with 12 bases between. Looked up from germline, CDR1 is SGDLS and CDR2 is YYNGEE. The CDR3 sequence: CASSVGHTPRTDTQYF. The DNA for the CDR3 is TGTGCCAGCAGCGTAGGCCACACCCCTCGCACAGATACGCAGTATTTT.

The table lists this clone with a few counts. The chain employs TRBV5-1 and TRBJ1-3, with TRBD1 matching over 9 bases. From germline, CDR1 is SGHRS and CDR2 YFSETQ. Germline trimming cut 0 bases from V and 0 bases from J; bases unmatched to any gene: 7. This CDR3 region has 18 residues. CDR3 DNA: TGCGCCAGCAGCTTGGCCACCGGGACAGGGACCTCTGGAAACACCATATATTTT. Its translation: CASSLATGTGTSGNTIYF. Complete variable domain (other parts from reference TRBV5-1 and TRBJ1-3): KAGVTQTPRYLIKTRGQQVTLSCSPISGHRSVSWYQQTPGQGLQFLFEYFSETQRNKGNFPGRFSGRQFSNSRSEMNVSTLELGDSALYLCASSLATGTGTSGNTIYFGEGSWLTVV.

J is TRBJ2-6 and V is TRBV19; D remains ambiguous. This CDR3 has 15 amino acids. V lost 3 bases and J 2 bases, leaving 8 bases between the germline ends. CDR1 and CDR2 (germline): LNHDA, SQIVND (reference sequence). CDR3 coding DNA: TGTGCCAGTAGTATGGTGACCACTGGGGCCAACGTCCTGACTTTC. Translating gives CASSMVTTGANVLTF.

On this clone itself: The sample has other DNA sequences that encode this CDR3 too. The gene calls are TRBV28 and TRBJ2-7, with 9 bases aligning to TRBD2. V shed 2 bases and J 4 bases; nucleotides not matched to a gene: 6. This CDR3 has 15 residues. Germline-derived CDR1 and CDR2 are MDHEN and SYDVKM. The CDR3 is CASSLVGRGGYEQYF. In DNA form, the CDR3 reads TGTGCCAGCAGTTTAGTCGGGCGGGGGGGGTACGAGCAGTACTTC.

This clone was counted a few times. The rearrangement links TRBV6-4 to TRBJ2-3; 10 bases line up with TRBD2. This CDR3 comprises 16 residues. After removal of 5 bases from V and 4 bases from J, the junction contained 9 bases not matched to a gene. Looked up from germline, CDR1 is MRHNA and CDR2 is SNTAGT. CDR3 residues: CASSRAGGAGADTQYF. CDR3 DNA: TGTGCCAGCAGTCGAGCGGGGGGGGCCGGCGCAGATACGCAGTATTTT.

Only one count was recorded for this clone. The sample has other DNA sequences that encode this CDR3 too. The gene calls are TRBV2 and TRBJ2-3, with 11 bases aligning to TRBD2. V trimming: 8 bases; J trimming: 1 base; junction bases outside the gene matches: 2. The germline CDR1 and CDR2 sequences are SNHLY and FYNNEI. This CDR3 has 14 residues. The CDR3 DNA is TGTGCCAGCTTGGGACTAGCGGGCACAGATACGCAGTATTTT. Protein sequence: CASLGLAGTDTQYF. The whole variable domain, remainder taken from reference TRBV2 and TRBJ2-3, is EPEVTQTPSHQVTQMGQEVILRCVPISNHLYFYWYRQILGQKVEFLVSFYNNEISEKSEIFDDQFSVERPDGSNFTLKIRSTKLEDSAMYFCASLGLAGTDTQYFGPGTRLTVL.

V is TRBV2 and J is TRBJ1-5; D remains unclear. Looked up from germline, CDR1 is SNHLY and CDR2 is FYNNEI. The V gene lost 1 base and the J gene lost 1 base, with 5 bases spanning the gap. This CDR3 contains 14 residues. The CDR3 coding sequence is TGTGCCAGCAGTGAAGGGGGAAGCAATCAGCCCCAGCATTTT. It encodes CASSEGGSNQPQHF.

This sequence joins TRBV28 and TRBJ2-3, with TRBD2 identical over 14 bases. The germline V gene has CDR1 MDHEN and CDR2 SYDVKM. V was pared by 4 bases and J by 4 bases, with 10 bases of the junction left unmatched. CDR3 size: 18 residues. The CDR3 sequence: CASSSGTSGGPVADTQYF. CDR3 sequence (DNA): TGTGCCAGCAGTTCAGGGACTAGCGGGGGCCCCGTGGCAGATACGCAGTATTTT.

V is TRBV3-1 (or the pseudogene TRBV3-2) and J is TRBJ2-6; D could derive from TRBD1 or TRBD2 (5 bases each). Germline V gives CDR1 LGHDT, CDR2 YNNKEL (reference sequence). With 2 bases removed from V and 0 bases from J, the gap between germline ends came to 17 bases. The CDR3 is 19 amino acids. This CDR3 is CASSQRKTDYLSGANVLTF. Here the CDR3 DNA reads TGTGCCAGCAGCCAACGGAAGACAGACTACCTCTCTGGGGCCAACGTCCTGACTTTC.